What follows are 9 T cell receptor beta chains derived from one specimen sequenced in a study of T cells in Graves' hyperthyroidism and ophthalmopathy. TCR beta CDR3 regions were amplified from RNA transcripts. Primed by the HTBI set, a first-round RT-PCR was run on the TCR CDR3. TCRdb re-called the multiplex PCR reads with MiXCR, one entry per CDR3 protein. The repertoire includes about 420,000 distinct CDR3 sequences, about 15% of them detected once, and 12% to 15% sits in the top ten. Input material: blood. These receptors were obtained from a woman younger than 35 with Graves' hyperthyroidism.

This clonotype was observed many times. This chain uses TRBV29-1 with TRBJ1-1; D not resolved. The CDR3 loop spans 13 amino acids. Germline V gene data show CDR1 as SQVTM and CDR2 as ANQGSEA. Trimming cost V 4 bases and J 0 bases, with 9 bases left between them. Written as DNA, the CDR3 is TGCAGCGTTGGAAGCGGGGTGAACACTGAAGCTTTCTTT. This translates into CSVGSGVNTEAFF.

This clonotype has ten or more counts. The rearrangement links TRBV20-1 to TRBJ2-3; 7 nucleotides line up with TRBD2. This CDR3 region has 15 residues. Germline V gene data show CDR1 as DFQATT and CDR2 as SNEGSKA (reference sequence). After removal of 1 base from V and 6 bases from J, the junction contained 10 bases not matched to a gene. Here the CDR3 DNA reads TGCAGTGCTAGAGTAGGGTGGGGGGGGAAGGATACGCAGTATTTT. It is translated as CSARVGWGGKDTQYF.

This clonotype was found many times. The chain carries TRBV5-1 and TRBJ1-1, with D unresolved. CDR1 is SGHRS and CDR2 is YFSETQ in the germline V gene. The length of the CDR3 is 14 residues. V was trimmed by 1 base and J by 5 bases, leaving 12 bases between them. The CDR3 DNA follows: TGCGCCAGCAGCTTGTCCCAGACGGGTACTGAAGCTTTCTTT. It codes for CASSLSQTGTEAFF.

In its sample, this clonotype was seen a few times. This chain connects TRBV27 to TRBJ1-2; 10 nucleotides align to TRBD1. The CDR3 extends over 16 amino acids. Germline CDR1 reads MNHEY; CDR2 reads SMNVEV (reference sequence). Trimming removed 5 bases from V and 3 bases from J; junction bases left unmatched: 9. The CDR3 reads CASSTQGQGPYYGYTF. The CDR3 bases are TGTGCCAGCAGTACCCAGGGACAGGGGCCCTACTATGGCTACACCTTC.

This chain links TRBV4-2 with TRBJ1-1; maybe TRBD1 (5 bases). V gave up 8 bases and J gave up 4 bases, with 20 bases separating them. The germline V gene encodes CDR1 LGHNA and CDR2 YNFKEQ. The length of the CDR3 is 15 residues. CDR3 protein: CASLQSTGTPTEAFF. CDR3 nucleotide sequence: TGTGCCAGCCTTCAATCGACCGGGACCCCCACTGAAGCTTTCTTT.

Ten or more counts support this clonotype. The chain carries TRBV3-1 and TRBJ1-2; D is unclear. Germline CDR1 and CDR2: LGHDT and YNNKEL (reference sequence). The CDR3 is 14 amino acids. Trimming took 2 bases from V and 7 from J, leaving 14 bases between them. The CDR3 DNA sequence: TGTGCCAGCAGCCAAAAACGCTCCCGATCTGGCTACACCTTC. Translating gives CASSQKRSRSGYTF. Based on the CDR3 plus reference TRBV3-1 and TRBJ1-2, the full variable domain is DTAVSQTPKYLVTQMGNDKSIKCEQNLGHDTMYWYKQDSKKFLKIMFSYNNKELIINETVPNRFSPKSPDKAHLNLHINSLELGDSAVYFCASSQKRSRSGYTFGSGTRLTVV.

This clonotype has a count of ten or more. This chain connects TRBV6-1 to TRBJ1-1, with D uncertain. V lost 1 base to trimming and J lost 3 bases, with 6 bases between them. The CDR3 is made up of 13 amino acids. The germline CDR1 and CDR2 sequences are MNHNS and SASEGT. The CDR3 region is CASSEERYTEAFF. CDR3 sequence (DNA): TGTGCCAGCAGTGAAGAGAGGTACACTGAAGCTTTCTTT.

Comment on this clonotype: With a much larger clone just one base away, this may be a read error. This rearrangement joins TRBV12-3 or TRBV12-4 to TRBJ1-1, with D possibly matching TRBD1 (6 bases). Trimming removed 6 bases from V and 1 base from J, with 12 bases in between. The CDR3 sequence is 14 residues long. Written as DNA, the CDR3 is TGTGCCAGCAGGAACCCCAGGGGGAACACTGAAGCTTTCTTT. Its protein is CASRNPRGNTEAFF.

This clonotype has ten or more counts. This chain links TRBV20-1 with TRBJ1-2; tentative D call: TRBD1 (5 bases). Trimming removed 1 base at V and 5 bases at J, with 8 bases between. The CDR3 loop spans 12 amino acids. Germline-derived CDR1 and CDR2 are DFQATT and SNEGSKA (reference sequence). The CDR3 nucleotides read TGCAGTGCTAGAGTAACAGGATATGGCTACACCTTC. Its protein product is CSARVTGYGYTF.